The 9 T cell receptor beta chains below all came from one sample that was sequenced in a study of vaccination effects on CD4 cells after COVID-19. These receptors lack a known antigen. The data were produced by immunoSEQ multiplex PCR, yet TCRdb's version contains in-frame clones alone and is incomplete. The sample shows tens of thousands of clones, approximately 78% of them seen only once. Pools of viral peptides were used by the ViraFEST assay to expand antigen-specific CD4+ T cells ahead of sequencing. Investigators separated out CD4+ T cells once around nine days of culture had passed. Participants were vaccinated with two doses of either the BNT162b2 or mRNA-1273 vaccine. The source material was CD4+ T cells from PBMCs cultured with HCoV-NL63 spike peptides, sampled after COVID-19 vaccination. These receptors were taken from a human donor who received a COVID-19 vaccine. Some clones in this sample may be carry-over from other donors' samples.

J is TRBJ1-2 and V is TRBV6-5; TRBD1 might be the D (6 bases). The CDR3 has 15 residues. V shed 0 bases and J shed 0 bases, with 8 bases lying between them. The germline CDR1 and CDR2 sequences are MNHEY and SVGAGI. CDR3 in amino acids: CASSYSGGPNYGYTF. The CDR3 DNA sequence: TGTGCCAGCAGTTACTCAGGGGGGCCTAACTATGGCTACACCTTC.

The chain couples TRBV5-1 to TRBJ2-1, with D tentatively TRBD1 (6 bases). This CDR3 is built from 14 residues. V was clipped by 0 bases and J by 5 bases, with 9 bases between them. CDR1 is SGHRS and CDR2 is YFSETQ in the germline V gene. Here the CDR3 reads CASSLATGNNEQFF. CDR3 in DNA: TGCGCCAGCAGCTTGGCCACAGGGAACAATGAGCAGTTCTTC.

This clone appeared a single time. This chain connects TRBV3-1 (or the pseudogene TRBV3-2) to TRBJ2-3; the D gene is possibly TRBD2 (7 bases). Trimming left V 0 bases short and J 6 bases short, with 19 bases between. The germline gives CDR1 LGHDT, CDR2 YNNKEL (reference sequence). The CDR3 consists of 17 residues. CDR3 sequence reads: CASSQDWGGPAGDTQYF. CDR3 nucleotides: TGTGCCAGCAGCCAAGATTGGGGGGGCCCAGCTGGGGATACGCAGTATTTT.

CDR3 sequence reads: CASRGTESNPQYF. The CDR3 DNA reads as TGTGCCAGCAGGGGGACGGAGTCGAACCCCCAGTACTTC. This chain links TRBV2 with TRBJ2-5; D possibly uses TRBD1 or TRBD2 (5 bases each). The CDR3 has 13 amino acids. Germline-derived CDR1 and CDR2 are SNHLY and FYNNEI. The germline V and J ends were trimmed by 6 bases and 9 bases, with 17 bases remaining between them.

V is TRBV6-1 and J is TRBJ2-7, with no clear D. The CDR3 sequence is 14 residues long. Per germline, CDR1 MNHNS and CDR2 SASEGT. CDR3 in amino acids: CARSEVAPDNEQYV. The CDR3 nucleotides are TGTGCCCGCAGTGAAGTGGCCCCCGACAACGAGCAGTACGTC.

V usage is TRBV9 and J usage is TRBJ2-2; TRBD2 agrees at 7 bases. With V trimmed by 7 bases and J by 4 bases, 4 bases remained unmatched. CDR1 and CDR2 from the germline V gene are SGDLS and YYNGEE. The CDR3 is made up of 13 amino acids. Written as DNA, the CDR3 is TGTGCCAGCCGGGAGGATGTCACCGGGGAGCTGTTTTTT. It encodes CASREDVTGELFF. Variable domain in full (rest from reference TRBV9 and TRBJ2-2): DSGVTQTPKHLITATGQRVTLRCSPRSGDLSVYWYQQSLDQGLQFLIQYYNGEERAKGNILERFSAQQFPDLHSELNLSSLELGDSALYFCASREDVTGELFFGEGSRLTVL.

The V and J genes are TRBV7-2 and TRBJ1-5; D uncertain. This CDR3 spans 16 amino acids. Looked up from germline, CDR1 is SGHTA and CDR2 is FQGNSA. Trimming removed 2 bases at V and 1 base at J, with 12 bases between. CDR3 DNA: TGTGCCAGCAGCTTATTGGGGATCGGAAGCAATCAGCCCCAGCATTTT. Protein product: CASSLLGIGSNQPQHF.

J is TRBJ2-1 and V is TRBV5-1; TRBD1 agrees at 8 bases. The ends lost 5 bases at V and 4 bases at J; junction bases unmatched: 14. The CDR3 is made up of 17 amino acids. Germline CDR1 SGHRS, CDR2 YFSETQ. This CDR3 reads CASSLQLGQGYYNEQFF. For the CDR3, the DNA is TGCGCCAGCAGTCTCCAGCTTGGACAGGGTTATTACAATGAGCAGTTCTTC.

The genes are TRBV2 and TRBJ2-3; 8 nucleotides agree with TRBD1. The V gene end was trimmed by 6 bases and the J gene end by 4 bases; junction bases not matched to a gene: 6. Germline CDR1 reads SNHLY; CDR2 reads FYNNEI. The CDR3 extends over 14 amino acids. The chain's CDR3 is CASRDRDGPDTQYF. The CDR3 DNA sequence: TGTGCCAGCAGGGACAGGGATGGTCCAGATACGCAGTATTTT.